The clone carrying this T cell receptor (beta chain) has a count of ten or more. The antigen is unknown. Isolation of PBMCs gave at least 7 million cells per sample. The entry originates in a study of blood T cells in healthy people across ages. Trimming removed 1 base at V and 8 bases at J, with 14 bases between. Germline lookup yields CDR1 SGHTA and CDR2 FQGNSA. CDR3 length: 14 residues. Whole-study findings and limits: Getting older went along with TCR beta diversity per million T cells dropping roughly linearly.

A sample-barcoded 5' primer and a J-beta primer mix were used in a second PCR of about 7 to 12 cycles. Through a template-switch adaptor with 12 random nucleotides, each cDNA molecule received a tag. TCRdb fed the 5' RACE reads into MiXCR, producing one record per CDR3 protein. The data contain more than 800,000 distinct CDR3 sequences, more than 25% of them singletons. The gene calls are TRBV7-2 and TRBJ1-2, with unresolved D. The receptor was isolated from a woman older than 75 in good health. Source material: blood. The CDR3 sequence: CASSLGRESSGYTF. CDR3 in DNA: TGTGCCAGCAGCTTAGGGCGGGAAAGCAGCGGCTACACCTTC.